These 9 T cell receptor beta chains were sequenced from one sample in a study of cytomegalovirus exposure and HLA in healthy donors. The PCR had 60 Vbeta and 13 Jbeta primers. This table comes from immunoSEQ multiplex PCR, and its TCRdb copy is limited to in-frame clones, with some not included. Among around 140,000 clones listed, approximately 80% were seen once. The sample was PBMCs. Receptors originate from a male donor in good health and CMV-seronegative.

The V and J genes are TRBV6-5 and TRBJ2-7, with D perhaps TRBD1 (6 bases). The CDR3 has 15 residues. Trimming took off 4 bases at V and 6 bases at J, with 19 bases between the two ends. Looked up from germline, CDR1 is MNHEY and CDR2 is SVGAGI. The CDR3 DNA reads TGTGCCAGCAGTTGGGATGGTTTGACAGGTAGCGAGCAGTACTTC. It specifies CASSWDGLTGSEQYF.

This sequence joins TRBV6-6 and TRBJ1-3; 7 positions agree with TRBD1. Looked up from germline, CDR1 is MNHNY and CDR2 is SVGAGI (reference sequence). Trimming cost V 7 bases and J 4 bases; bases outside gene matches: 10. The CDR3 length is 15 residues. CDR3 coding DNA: TGTGCCAGCACCCCAAAGACAGGGTGGGGAAACACCATATATTTT. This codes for CASTPKTGWGNTIYF.

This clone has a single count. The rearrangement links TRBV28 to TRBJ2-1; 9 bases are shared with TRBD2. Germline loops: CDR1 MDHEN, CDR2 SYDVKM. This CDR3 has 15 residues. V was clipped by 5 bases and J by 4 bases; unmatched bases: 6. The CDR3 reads CASSPRLAVYNEQFF. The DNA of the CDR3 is TGTGCCAGCAGTCCACGACTAGCGGTATACAATGAGCAGTTCTTC. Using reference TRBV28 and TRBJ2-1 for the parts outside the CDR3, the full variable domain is DVKVTQSSRYLVKRTGEKVFLECVQDMDHENMFWYRQDPGLGLRLIYFSYDVKMKEKGDIPEGYSVSREKKERFSLILESASTNQTSMYLCASSPRLAVYNEQFFGPGTRLTVL.

Here the CDR3 reads CASSDTAGANVLTF. The CDR3 DNA is TGTGCCAGCAGCGACACAGCAGGGGCCAACGTCCTGACTTTC. The V and J genes are TRBV28 and TRBJ2-6; D unresolved. From germline, CDR1 is MDHEN and CDR2 SYDVKM. V lost 6 bases, J lost 4 bases, and 10 bases lay in between. The length of the CDR3 is 14 residues.

CDR3 amino acids: CASNSSGLANEQFF. The CDR3 nucleotides are TGTGCCAGCAATTCCTCGGGACTAGCGAATGAGCAGTTCTTC. The chain has TRBV28 and TRBJ2-1; 10 bases line up with TRBD2. V trimming: 7 bases; J trimming: 7 bases; junction bases outside the gene matches: 7. There are 14 residues in the CDR3. Germline V CDR1 and CDR2: MDHEN, SYDVKM.

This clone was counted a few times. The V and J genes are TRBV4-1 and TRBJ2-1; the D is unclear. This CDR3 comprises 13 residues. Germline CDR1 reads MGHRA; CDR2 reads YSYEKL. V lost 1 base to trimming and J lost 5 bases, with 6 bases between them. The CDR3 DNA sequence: TGCGCCAGCAGCCAAGCCCTTAACAATGAGCAGTTCTTC. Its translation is CASSQALNNEQFF.

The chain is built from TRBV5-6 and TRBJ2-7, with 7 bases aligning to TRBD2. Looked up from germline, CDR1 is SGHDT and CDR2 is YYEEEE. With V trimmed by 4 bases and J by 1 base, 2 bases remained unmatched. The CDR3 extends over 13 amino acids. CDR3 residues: CASSPGGSYEQYF. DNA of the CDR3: TGTGCCAGCAGCCCGGGAGGTTCCTACGAGCAGTACTTC.

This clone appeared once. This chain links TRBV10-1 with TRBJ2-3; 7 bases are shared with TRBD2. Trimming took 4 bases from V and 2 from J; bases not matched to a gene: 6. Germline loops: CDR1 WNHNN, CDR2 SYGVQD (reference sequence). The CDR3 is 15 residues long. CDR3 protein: CASSARLASTDTQYF. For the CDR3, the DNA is TGCGCCAGCAGTGCCCGACTAGCCTCCACAGATACGCAGTATTTT.

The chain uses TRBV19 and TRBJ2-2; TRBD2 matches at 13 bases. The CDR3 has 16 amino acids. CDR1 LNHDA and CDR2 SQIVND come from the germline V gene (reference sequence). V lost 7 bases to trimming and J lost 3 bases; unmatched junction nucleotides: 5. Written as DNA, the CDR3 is TGTGCCAGTACCTCCGGGACTAGCGGGGACACCGGGGAGCTGTTTTTT. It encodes CASTSGTSGDTGELFF.